The 9 T cell receptor beta chains listed next were all sequenced from one sample in a study of OX40 agonist ivuxolimab in advanced cancers. TCRdb's table, derived via immunoSEQ multiplex PCR, lists solely in-frame clones and lacks some. Of 70,000 to 95,000 clones in the sample, approximately 94% were seen once. This specimen consisted of CD4+ or CD8+ T cells sorted from blood, obtained in a trial of the OX40 agonist ivuxolimab. The receptors shown here come from an adult with an advanced solid tumor such as melanoma, head and neck, liver or kidney cancer.

The chain has TRBV6-5 and TRBJ1-2; D call uncertain. The V end was cut by 2 bases, the J end by 9 bases, with 7 bases between. The CDR3 totals 11 residues. CDR1 MNHEY and CDR2 SVGAGI come from the germline V gene. The CDR3: CASSYGERYTF. The CDR3 nucleotides are TGTGCCAGCAGTTACGGGGAGCGCTACACCTTC.

This rearrangement joins TRBV6-5 to TRBJ1-2, with TRBD1 as a possible D gene (5 bases). CDR1 and CDR2 (germline): MNHEY, SVGAGI. V was shortened by 6 bases and J by 7 bases, with 21 bases between the two germline ends. This CDR3 contains 15 residues. CDR3 loop: CASSQIEGGGSGYTF. In DNA form, the CDR3 reads TGTGCCAGCAGCCAAATAGAGGGTGGGGGTAGTGGCTACACCTTC.

V gene TRBV19 combines with J gene TRBJ2-7, with unresolved D. Germline V gene lookup returns CDR1 LNHDA and CDR2 SQIVND (reference sequence). Trimming removed 1 base from V and 1 base from J, with 8 bases in between. The CDR3 spans 14 residues. CDR3 nucleotides: TGTGCCAGTAGTATAGGGAGTGCGTCCTACGAGCAGTACTTC. It is translated as CASSIGSASYEQYF.

The chain couples TRBV19 to TRBJ2-5, with TRBD2 as a possible D gene (6 bases). CDR1 is LNHDA and CDR2 is SQIVND in the germline V gene (reference sequence). The V and J ends lost 4 bases and 1 base respectively, with 10 bases between them. This CDR3 has 14 amino acids. DNA for the CDR3: TGTGCCAGTAGTACGAGACTAGTCCAAGAGACCCAGTACTTC. Protein product: CASSTRLVQETQYF.

This sequence joins TRBV29-1 and TRBJ2-1; TRBD1 matches at 8 bases. After removal of 5 bases from V and 4 bases from J, the junction contained 7 bases not matched to a gene. Germline lookup yields CDR1 SQVTM and CDR2 ANQGSEA. The CDR3 is 14 amino acids. CDR3 residues: CSVIQGTGYNEQFF. The CDR3 bases are TGCAGCGTTATACAGGGGACAGGATACAATGAGCAGTTCTTC.

The chain employs TRBV6-6 and TRBJ1-5, with unresolved D. V lost 6 bases and J lost 8, with 11 bases in between. The CDR3 length is 12 residues. The germline V gene has CDR1 MNHNY and CDR2 SVGAGI (reference sequence). This CDR3 is CASSRPGEPQHF. CDR3 DNA: TGTGCCAGCAGCCGACCGGGCGAGCCCCAGCATTTT.

The chain combines TRBV4-1 with TRBJ2-7, with 7 bases lining up with TRBD1. Germline lookup yields CDR1 MGHRA and CDR2 YSYEKL. Trimming cost V 1 base and J 3 bases; bases outside gene matches: 3. This CDR3 is built from 14 residues. CDR3 region: CASSQAGGYYEQYF. The CDR3 DNA reads TGCGCCAGCAGCCAAGCAGGGGGTTACTACGAGCAGTACTTC.

The chain employs TRBV18 and TRBJ2-3; 9 positions agree with TRBD1. Germline CDR1 KGHSH, CDR2 LQKENI. J was trimmed by 1 base and V by 3 bases; bases with no gene match: 8. CDR3 length: 17 amino acids. CDR3 nucleotides: TGTGCCAGCTCACCCTTCGACAGGGGGTTAGGCACAGATACGCAGTATTTT. Residues: CASSPFDRGLGTDTQYF.

In its sample, this clone was seen once. The chain recombines TRBV19 with TRBJ2-7; no reliable D call. Trimming took 0 bases from V and 7 from J, leaving 10 bases between them. The CDR3 extends over 13 amino acids. CDR1 and CDR2 (germline): LNHDA, SQIVND (reference sequence). The CDR3: CASSIDPLREQYF. For the CDR3, the DNA is TGTGCCAGTAGTATAGACCCCCTGAGGGAGCAGTACTTC.